The 20 T cell receptor beta chains below come from one sample, sequenced in a study of technical replicates of blood from a handful of donors. The data were produced by immunoSEQ multiplex PCR, yet TCRdb's version contains in-frame clones alone and is incomplete. This sample carries about 80,000 clones, less than 98% of them seen once, and the ten largest clones take more than 0.15%. Sequenced sample: T cells isolated from PBMCs. The receptor set was obtained from a human donor in good health.

This clone was detected only once. The chain is built from TRBV28 and TRBJ1-1; 7 bases are shared with TRBD1. The V gene's germline CDR1 is MDHEN and CDR2 SYDVKM. The CDR3 is made up of 14 amino acids. The junction had 8 bases not matched to a gene; V was cut back by 6 bases and J by 4 bases. The DNA of the CDR3 is TGTGCCAGCAGCCCTTCGCACAGGGGCACTGAAGCTTTCTTT. It yields the protein CASSPSHRGTEAFF. Based on the CDR3 plus reference TRBV28 and TRBJ1-1, the full variable domain is DVKVTQSSRYLVKRTGEKVFLECVQDMDHENMFWYRQDPGLGLRLIYFSYDVKMKEKGDIPEGYSVSREKKERFSLILESASTNQTSMYLCASSPSHRGTEAFFGQGTRLTVV.

The chain employs TRBV13 and TRBJ1-1; tentative D call: TRBD1 (6 bases). Germline V lookup: CDR1 PRHDT, CDR2 FYEKMQ (reference sequence). This CDR3 region has 13 residues. Trimming removed 10 bases from V and 5 bases from J, with 17 bases in between. CDR3 DNA sequence: TGTGCCACCGGGGGGCAGTTGGGAACTGAAGCTTTCTTT. This sequence encodes CATGGQLGTEAFF.

The CDR3, as DNA: TGTGCCTGGAGGGGGGACACGAACTATGGCTACACCTTC. The encoded protein is CAWRGDTNYGYTF. This chain uses TRBV30 with TRBJ1-2; weak D call: TRBD1 (6 bases). Trimming took 3 bases from V and 2 from J, leaving 10 bases between them. The CDR3 runs to 13 residues. Per germline, CDR1 GTSNPN and CDR2 SVGIG (reference sequence).

The rearrangement uses TRBV29-1 and TRBJ1-4, with 9 bases lining up with TRBD1. Trimming cost V 6 bases and J 6 bases; bases outside gene matches: 5. The CDR3 totals 13 residues. CDR1 is SQVTM, CDR2 ANQGSEA, per germline. CDR3 sequence: CSVAGTGYEKLFF. CDR3 coding DNA: TGCAGCGTCGCCGGGACAGGGTATGAAAAACTGTTTTTT.

The V gene is TRBV6-1, the J gene TRBJ1-1; D is unclear. CDR1 is MNHNS, CDR2 SASEGT, per germline. CDR3 length equals 13 residues. V was clipped by 7 bases and J by 0 bases, with 9 bases between them. CDR3 region: CASTELMNTEAFF. The CDR3 coding sequence is TGTGCCAGCACTGAGTTAATGAACACTGAAGCTTTCTTT.

This chain uses TRBV5-8 with TRBJ1-4; TRBD1 is a possible D gene (5 bases). Trimming shortened V by 4 bases and J by 8 bases, and 15 bases separated the two germline ends. Germline CDR1 reads SGHTS; CDR2 reads YDEGEE. This CDR3 has 14 amino acids. The CDR3 DNA reads TGTGCCAGCAGCAGCGGGACGTTGTGGGAAAAACTGTTTTTT. Translation gives CASSSGTLWEKLFF.

The V gene is TRBV6-5, the J gene TRBJ2-1; D remains ambiguous. Trimming pared 3 bases from V and 7 bases from J, leaving 4 bases between. Per the germline V gene, CDR1 is MNHEY and CDR2 is SVGAGI. The CDR3 covers 11 residues. CDR3 nucleotides: TGTGCCAGCAGTTATAGAAATGAGCAGTTCTTC. Its protein product is CASSYRNEQFF.

This sequence joins TRBV28 and TRBJ2-7; D possibly corresponds to TRBD1 (6 bases). The length of the CDR3 is 14 residues. Trimming removed 0 bases at V and 0 bases at J, with 6 bases between. CDR1 and CDR2 from the germline V gene are MDHEN and SYDVKM. This CDR3 is CASSLWDSSYEQYF. In nucleotides, the CDR3 is TGTGCCAGCAGTTTATGGGACAGCTCCTACGAGCAGTACTTC.

The gene calls are TRBV11-3 and TRBJ2-2, with no clear D. The germline gives CDR1 SGHNT, CDR2 YENEEA. The CDR3 spans 13 residues. V lost 4 bases and J 3 bases, leaving 6 bases between the germline ends. The CDR3 loop is CASSSIDTGELFF. The CDR3 region has the DNA TGTGCCAGCAGCTCAATTGACACCGGGGAGCTGTTTTTT.

This chain uses TRBV6-5 with TRBJ1-2; TRBD1 might be the D (6 bases). V was trimmed by 5 bases and J by 7 bases, leaving 17 bases between them. Germline assignment: CDR1 MNHEY and CDR2 SVGAGI. This CDR3 contains 14 residues. The CDR3 DNA is TGTGCCAGCAGTCCTACACCACCCAGGGGTGGCTACACCTTC. Residues: CASSPTPPRGGYTF.

This chain connects TRBV7-8 to TRBJ2-1; D perhaps matches TRBD1 (5 bases). Germline CDR1 SGHVS, CDR2 FQNEAQ. V lost 4 bases and J 8 bases, leaving 21 bases between the germline ends. The CDR3 has 16 residues. CDR3 sequence: CASSSQRIQRGHEQFF. CDR3 sequence (DNA): TGTGCCAGCAGCTCCCAGCGCATCCAAAGGGGCCATGAGCAGTTCTTC. The full variable domain, with the rest looked up from reference TRBV7-8 and TRBJ2-1, is GAGVSQSPRYKVAKRGQDVALRCDPISGHVSLFWYQQALGQGPEFLTYFQNEAQLDKSGLPSDRFFAERPEGSVSTLKIQRTQQEDSAVYLCASSSQRIQRGHEQFFGPGTRLTVL.

V is TRBV2 and J is TRBJ1-5, with 7 nucleotides matching TRBD1. CDR3 length: 14 amino acids. Germline lookup yields CDR1 SNHLY and CDR2 FYNNEI. V shed 4 bases, J shed 7 bases, and the junction held 7 bases outside the gene matches. The CDR3 loop reads CASSATGLGQPQHF. CDR3 nucleotides: TGTGCCAGCAGTGCGACAGGGTTGGGCCAGCCCCAGCATTTT. Using reference TRBV2 and TRBJ1-5 for the parts outside the CDR3, the full variable domain is EPEVTQTPSHQVTQMGQEVILRCVPISNHLYFYWYRQILGQKVEFLVSFYNNEISEKSEIFDDQFSVERPDGSNFTLKIRSTKLEDSAMYFCASSATGLGQPQHFGDGTRLSIL.

This chain joins TRBV2 and TRBJ1-1; 10 nucleotides agree with TRBD1. Germline CDR1 SNHLY, CDR2 FYNNEI. With V trimmed by 4 bases and J by 6 bases, 2 bases remained unmatched. There are 13 residues in the CDR3. The CDR3 region is CASSGGQGSEAFF. The DNA of the CDR3 is TGTGCCAGCAGTGGGGGACAGGGGTCTGAAGCTTTCTTT.

This rearrangement joins TRBV9 to TRBJ1-2; possible D gene TRBD1, 5 bases. The CDR3 is made up of 17 amino acids. Germline V gene lookup returns CDR1 SGDLS and CDR2 YYNGEE. Trimming removed 0 bases at V and 2 bases at J, with 17 bases between. CDR3: CASSVGGGVSKNYGYTF. In nucleotides, the CDR3 is TGTGCCAGCAGCGTAGGGGGAGGGGTTTCGAAGAACTATGGCTACACCTTC. Complete variable domain (other parts from reference TRBV9 and TRBJ1-2): DSGVTQTPKHLITATGQRVTLRCSPRSGDLSVYWYQQSLDQGLQFLIQYYNGEERAKGNILERFSAQQFPDLHSELNLSSLELGDSALYFCASSVGGGVSKNYGYTFGSGTRLTVV.

For the CDR3, the DNA is TGTGCCAGCAGCCTACGGGAAGCGGGGGCGAGTGGAGAGACCCAGTACTTC. Protein product: CASSLREAGASGETQYF. The genes are TRBV7-9 and TRBJ2-5; 8 bases fit TRBD2. The CDR3 sequence is 17 residues long. The V and J ends lost 5 bases and 4 bases, in that order; junction bases with no gene match: 15. Germline CDR1 SEHNR, CDR2 FQNEAQ (reference sequence).

This chain joins TRBV5-6 and TRBJ1-4; the match to TRBD1 covers 8 bases. The CDR3 sequence is 13 residues long. The germline V gene has CDR1 SGHDT and CDR2 YYEEEE. The junction had 6 bases not matched to a gene; V was cut back by 1 base and J by 13 bases. Here the CDR3 reads CASSLLNGQGLFF. The CDR3 DNA is TGTGCCAGCAGCTTGTTGAACGGACAGGGACTGTTTTTT.

The rearrangement uses TRBV5-1 and TRBJ1-1; tentatively, D is TRBD1 (6 bases). Germline V CDR1 and CDR2: SGHRS, YFSETQ. This CDR3 has 14 residues. The V end was cut by 3 bases, the J end by 1 base, with 10 bases between. In DNA form, the CDR3 reads TGCGCCAGCAGCTGGGGACATCAGAACACTGAAGCTTTCTTT. This sequence encodes CASSWGHQNTEAFF.

The chain recombines TRBV19 with TRBJ2-3; TRBD1 is a possible D gene (6 bases). This CDR3 has 14 amino acids. Germline V lookup: CDR1 LNHDA, CDR2 SQIVND (reference sequence). V lost 5 bases to trimming and J lost 1 base, with 10 bases between them. The CDR3 here is CASSVNRGTDTQYF. The CDR3 region has the DNA TGTGCCAGTAGTGTAAACAGGGGCACAGATACGCAGTATTTT.

The gene calls are TRBV5-1 and TRBJ2-1; maybe TRBD2 (5 bases). Germline CDR1 and CDR2: SGHRS and YFSETQ. With 1 base removed from V and 0 bases from J, the gap between germline ends came to 8 bases. The CDR3 is 15 residues long. CDR3 sequence reads: CASSLSGGSYNEQFF. In DNA form, the CDR3 reads TGCGCCAGCAGCTTGTCTGGAGGCTCCTACAATGAGCAGTTCTTC.

The V gene is TRBV6-5, the J gene TRBJ1-2; 7 bases line up with TRBD1. The V segment lost 0 bases and the J segment 8 bases; nucleotides outside the gene matches: 6. The CDR3 consists of 14 residues. Germline assignment: CDR1 MNHEY and CDR2 SVGAGI. CDR3 in DNA: TGTGCCAGCAGTTACTCTGAGGGGGCCCAAGGCTACACCTTC. Protein product: CASSYSEGAQGYTF.